This paragraph reports one T cell receptor (beta chain). This record belongs to a study of blood T cell repertoires in COVID-19. The wider study: The study drew acute and convalescent COVID-19 samples from the United States, Italy and Spain.

Original methodology: Nucleated cell counts were estimated from reference gene primer amplification. The table came from immunoSEQ multiplex PCR; TCRdb's copy has only in-frame clones and leaves some out. From that table come the V and J calls and clone size; the DNA was used to work out D and trimming. The sample carries hundreds of thousands of clones, roughly 90% recorded once. Trimming removed 5 bases from V and 5 bases from J; junction bases left unmatched: 5. CDR1 is SGHDT and CDR2 is YYEEEE in the germline V gene. CDR3 length: 14 amino acids. This study enrolled people aged 18 to 89 from around 26 US geographic areas.

The V and J genes are TRBV5-6 and TRBJ1-5; 9 nucleotides align to TRBD1. This TCR came from a woman in her 30s with acute COVID-19. The sequencing input was PBMCs or T cells enriched from blood (not recorded which). The CDR3 nucleotides read TGTGCCAGCAGTACAGGGGGCGTATATCAGCCCCAGCATTTT. Protein product: CASSTGGVYQPQHF.